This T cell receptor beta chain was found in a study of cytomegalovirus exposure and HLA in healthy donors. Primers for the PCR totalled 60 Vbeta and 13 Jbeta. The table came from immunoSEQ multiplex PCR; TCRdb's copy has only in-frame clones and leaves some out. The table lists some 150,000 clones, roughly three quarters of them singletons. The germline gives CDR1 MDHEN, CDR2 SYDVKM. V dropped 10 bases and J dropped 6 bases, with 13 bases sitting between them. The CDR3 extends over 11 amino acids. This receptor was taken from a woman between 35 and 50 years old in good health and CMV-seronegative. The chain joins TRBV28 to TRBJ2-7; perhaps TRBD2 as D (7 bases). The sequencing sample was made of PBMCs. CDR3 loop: CANLGGGEQYF. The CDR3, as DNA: TGTGCCAACTTAGGGGGGGGCGAGCAGTACTTC.